The rows below give T cell receptor beta chains drawn from one sample of a study of blood T cell repertoires in COVID-19. Measured with immunoSEQ multiplex PCR; TCRdb has only the in-frame clones, and not every one. The data contain 250,000 to 350,000 clones, approximately 85% of them singletons. What was sequenced was peripheral blood. Receptors were obtained from a human donor with COVID-19, enrolled during active disease. The donor label of this sample is uncertain. The CDR3 runs from the conserved cysteine through the conserved F or W. The order of the fields is J gene, V gene, D gene, CDR3 protein. The D gene is left open where the match is weak.

TRBJ2-7 | TRBV9 | TRBD2 | CASSPSSAGLVGEQYF
TRBJ1-2 | TRBV7-9 | . | CASSRLGSGYTF
TRBJ1-2 | TRBV12-3/TRBV12-4 | TRBD1 | CASSTDRDYGYTF
TRBJ2-3 | TRBV9 | . | CASSRDSTATDTQYF
TRBJ1-1 | TRBV28 | . | CASSLWGRNTEAFF
TRBJ1-6 | TRBV18 | TRBD1 | CASSPYTGGSYNSPLHF
TRBJ2-3 | TRBV6-4 | TRBD2 | CASSDLAGGTDTQYF
TRBJ2-7 | TRBV7-9 | . | CASSSDELGYSYEQYF
TRBJ2-5 | TRBV11-2 | . | CASSLGATQEETQYF
TRBJ1-1 | TRBV3-1/TRBV3-2 | TRBD1 | CASSQLGQGLDTEAFF
TRBJ1-4 | TRBV5-1 | . | CASSLGAGFNEKLFF
TRBJ2-1 | TRBV27 | TRBD1 | CASSPDRGSWNEQFF
TRBJ1-2 | TRBV19 | . | CASRDFNYGYTF
TRBJ1-3 | TRBV28 | . | CASRPPAGNTIYF
TRBJ1-2 | TRBV6-1 | . | CASSESRGGGSIYGYTF
TRBJ2-3 | TRBV28 | TRBD2 | CASSLAGVLRRTDTQYF
TRBJ1-5 | TRBV11-2 | . | CASSLAGGTNQPQHF
TRBJ1-3 | TRBV5-1 | . | CASSLEGASGNTIYF
TRBJ2-3 | TRBV30 | TRBD2 | CAWRSGRLAMSTDTQYF
TRBJ2-7 | TRBV11-3 | . | CASSPKFGTRPYEQYF
TRBJ1-2 | TRBV7-9 | . | CASSFRQPLNYTF
TRBJ2-7 | TRBV5-4 | . | CASSPRSGYEQYF
TRBJ1-3 | TRBV9 | . | CASSGGVRDINRGNTIYF
TRBJ2-7 | TRBV7-2 | . | CASSLDQGGSNYEQYF
TRBJ1-2 | TRBV6-1 | TRBD1 | CASSDRDRKGYTF
TRBJ1-2 | TRBV28 | . | CASSPRGYTAYGYTF
TRBJ2-7 | TRBV30 | . | CAWAPSSYEQYF
TRBJ2-1 | TRBV7-2 | . | CASSSAFSSHNEQFF
TRBJ2-1 | TRBV19 | TRBD1 | CASSKRTGENNEQFF
TRBJ1-2 | TRBV7-8 | . | CASSSAGNYGYTF
TRBJ1-1 | TRBV28 | TRBD1 | CASSLWGQGNTEAFF
TRBJ1-1 | TRBV5-1 | TRBD1 | CASSLGAGGLPEAFF
TRBJ1-1 | TRBV9 | . | CASSVSGTEAFF